These T cell receptor beta chains were read from a single sample in a study of shared clonotypes between healthy human individuals. Only in-frame clones appear in the TCRdb table, and some are missing; sequencing was by immunoSEQ multiplex PCR. The table shows 450,000 to 500,000 clones, with approximately 84% occurring only once. The source material was PBMCs. Receptors originate from a middle-aged woman in good health. Some clones in this sample may be carry-over from other donors' samples. Both conserved end residues are part of each CDR3. Each record gives: J gene, D gene, clone size, V gene, CDR3 DNA, CDR3 protein. D genes are given only for firm matches. The listing skips clone size in some rows; elsewhere it reads once, few, many or a size class.

j_call: TRBJ2-1
d_call: TRBD1
clone_size: NA
v_call: TRBV4-2
cdr3_nt: TGTGCCAGCAGCCAAGTGACAGGGGGCAAGAATGAGCAGTTCTTC
cdr3_aa: CASSQVTGGKNEQFF

j_call: TRBJ2-5
d_call: TRBD2
clone_size: NA
v_call: TRBV11-2
cdr3_nt: TGTGCCAGCAGTAGCGGGACTAGCGGGAGTCAAGAGACCCAGTACTTC
cdr3_aa: CASSSGTSGSQETQYF

j_call: TRBJ2-1
d_call: TRBD2
clone_size: NA
v_call: TRBV10-3
cdr3_nt: TGTGCCATCAGCCAGGGACTAGCGGGAAGAAATGAGCAGTTCTTC
cdr3_aa: CAISQGLAGRNEQFF

j_call: TRBJ1-2
d_call: NA
clone_size: NA
v_call: TRBV29-1
cdr3_nt: TGCAGCGCTACGACAGGAGATTATGGCTACACCTTC
cdr3_aa: CSATTGDYGYTF

j_call: TRBJ1-1
d_call: NA
clone_size: NA
v_call: TRBV5-1
cdr3_nt: TGCGCCAGCAGGATCGGGCGGATGAACACTGAAGCTTTCTTT
cdr3_aa: CASRIGRMNTEAFF

j_call: TRBJ1-4
d_call: NA
clone_size: NA
v_call: TRBV28
cdr3_nt: TGTGCCAGCAGTTTATTTGCAGGGCCTGATGAAAAACTGTTTTTT
cdr3_aa: CASSLFAGPDEKLFF

j_call: TRBJ1-3
d_call: NA
clone_size: NA
v_call: TRBV30
cdr3_nt: TGTGCCTGGAGTGCAAGCGGGGCTGGAAACACCATATATTTT
cdr3_aa: CAWSASGAGNTIYF

j_call: TRBJ2-7
d_call: TRBD2
clone_size: NA
v_call: TRBV6-1
cdr3_nt: TGTGCCAGCAGTGAAGGGGGGGGAAGAGGCTACGAGCAGTACTTC
cdr3_aa: CASSEGGGRGYEQYF

j_call: TRBJ1-1
d_call: NA
clone_size: once
v_call: TRBV18
cdr3_nt: TGTGCCAGCCTGAGGGGACTGAACACTGAAGCTTTCTTT
cdr3_aa: CASLRGLNTEAFF

j_call: TRBJ1-5
d_call: NA
clone_size: NA
v_call: TRBV7-6
cdr3_nt: TGTGCCAGCAGCTCGGGGGATCAGCCCCAGCATTTT
cdr3_aa: CASSSGDQPQHF

j_call: TRBJ2-7
d_call: NA
clone_size: NA
v_call: TRBV11-2
cdr3_nt: TGTGCCAGCAGCTTAGGGCGGGCTGTGGGGCAGTACTTC
cdr3_aa: CASSLGRAVGQYF

j_call: TRBJ2-7
d_call: NA
clone_size: NA
v_call: TRBV5-4
cdr3_nt: TGTGCCAGCAGCCTGGACTGGAGCTCCTACGAGCAGTACTTC
cdr3_aa: CASSLDWSSYEQYF

j_call: TRBJ2-7
d_call: NA
clone_size: NA
v_call: TRBV7-2
cdr3_nt: TGTGCCAGCAGCTTAGGTAATCTGTTTTACGAGCAGTACTTC
cdr3_aa: CASSLGNLFYEQYF

j_call: TRBJ1-2
d_call: TRBD1
clone_size: once
v_call: TRBV2
cdr3_nt: TGTGCCAGCCTTGCTAAGGGGGACAGGGACTATGGCTACACCTTC
cdr3_aa: CASLAKGDRDYGYTF

j_call: TRBJ2-5
d_call: TRBD2
clone_size: NA
v_call: TRBV18
cdr3_nt: TGTGCCAGCTCACCGGGGACTAGCGAACAAGAGACCCAGTACTTC
cdr3_aa: CASSPGTSEQETQYF

j_call: TRBJ1-3
d_call: TRBD1
clone_size: NA
v_call: TRBV2
cdr3_nt: TGTGCCAGCAGCGGACAGGGGTTTCGGTACACCATATATTTT
cdr3_aa: CASSGQGFRYTIYF

j_call: TRBJ1-4
d_call: NA
clone_size: NA
v_call: TRBV2
cdr3_nt: TGTGCCAGCAGTATAAGGGCGGGAGATGAAAAACTGTTTTTT
cdr3_aa: CASSIRAGDEKLFF

j_call: TRBJ2-2
d_call: NA
clone_size: NA
v_call: TRBV30
cdr3_nt: TGTGCCTGGAGTTCTGCAGGGACCACCGGGGAGCTGTTTTTT
cdr3_aa: CAWSSAGTTGELFF

j_call: TRBJ1-5
d_call: NA
clone_size: NA
v_call: TRBV7-6
cdr3_nt: TGTGCCAGCAGCTTATCGGTCTATCAGCCCCAGCATTTT
cdr3_aa: CASSLSVYQPQHF

j_call: TRBJ2-6
d_call: NA
clone_size: NA
v_call: TRBV27
cdr3_nt: TGTGCCAGCAGTTTAATAGGACGCTCTGGGGCCAACGTCCTGACTTTC
cdr3_aa: CASSLIGRSGANVLTF

j_call: TRBJ2-1
d_call: NA
clone_size: NA
v_call: TRBV18
cdr3_nt: TGTGCCAGCTCACGGACTACCGGGAGTGAGAATGAGCAGTTCTTC
cdr3_aa: CASSRTTGSENEQFF

j_call: TRBJ2-7
d_call: NA
clone_size: NA
v_call: TRBV14
cdr3_nt: TGTGCCAGCAGGGGAATCTACGAGCAGTACTTC
cdr3_aa: CASRGIYEQYF

j_call: TRBJ1-1
d_call: NA
clone_size: NA
v_call: TRBV7-2
cdr3_nt: TGTGCCAGCAGCTTTAGAAGGGACTCAAACACTGAAGCTTTCTTT
cdr3_aa: CASSFRRDSNTEAFF

j_call: TRBJ1-1
d_call: TRBD1
clone_size: NA
v_call: TRBV2
cdr3_nt: TGTGCCAGCAGGCCCGGGACAGGAATGAACACTGAAGCTTTCTTT
cdr3_aa: CASRPGTGMNTEAFF

j_call: TRBJ2-7
d_call: TRBD1
clone_size: once
v_call: TRBV4-1
cdr3_nt: TGCGCCAGCAGCCAAGATAGATTTCGGGACAGTACCTACGAGCAGTACTTC
cdr3_aa: CASSQDRFRDSTYEQYF

j_call: TRBJ2-3
d_call: TRBD1
clone_size: NA
v_call: TRBV29-1
cdr3_nt: TGCAGCGGATCGACAGGGGGCCCCACAGATACGCAGTATTTT
cdr3_aa: CSGSTGGPTDTQYF

j_call: TRBJ2-3
d_call: NA
clone_size: NA
v_call: TRBV29-1
cdr3_nt: TGCAGCACCCAGGTCACAGATACGCAGTATTTT
cdr3_aa: CSTQVTDTQYF

j_call: TRBJ1-5
d_call: NA
clone_size: NA
v_call: TRBV28
cdr3_nt: TGTGCCAGCGGGGGGGGCAATATGGGCAATCAGCCCCAGCATTTT
cdr3_aa: CASGGGNMGNQPQHF

j_call: TRBJ1-4
d_call: TRBD1
clone_size: NA
v_call: TRBV5-4
cdr3_nt: TGTGCCAGCAGCCACAGACAGGGGCCTAATGAAAAACTGTTTTTT
cdr3_aa: CASSHRQGPNEKLFF

j_call: TRBJ2-7
d_call: TRBD1
clone_size: NA
v_call: TRBV6-5
cdr3_nt: TGTGCCAGCAGTCTACCGGGACAGGGGGTTTACGAGCAGTACTTC
cdr3_aa: CASSLPGQGVYEQYF

j_call: TRBJ2-2
d_call: NA
clone_size: NA
v_call: TRBV5-1
cdr3_nt: TGCGCCAGCAGCCTCGGGACGACCACCGGGGAGCTGTTTTTT
cdr3_aa: CASSLGTTTGELFF

j_call: TRBJ1-2
d_call: NA
clone_size: NA
v_call: TRBV21-1
cdr3_nt: TGTGCCAGCAGCAAAACAAGACAGGGCTTGTGCCCATATGGCTACACCTTC
cdr3_aa: CASSKTRQGLCPYGYTF

j_call: TRBJ2-2
d_call: TRBD1
clone_size: NA
v_call: TRBV7-7
cdr3_nt: TGTGCCAGCAGCAAAACAGGGGGGAACACCGGGGAGCTGTTTTTT
cdr3_aa: CASSKTGGNTGELFF

j_call: TRBJ1-1
d_call: NA
clone_size: NA
v_call: TRBV28
cdr3_nt: TGTGCCAGCAGTTTTAACAGGGCCTCTGAAGCTTTCTTT
cdr3_aa: CASSFNRASEAFF

j_call: TRBJ1-1
d_call: NA
clone_size: NA
v_call: TRBV2
cdr3_nt: TGTGCCAGCAGTGGATTGACCGGAAACACTGAAGCTTTCTTT
cdr3_aa: CASSGLTGNTEAFF

j_call: TRBJ2-1
d_call: TRBD2
clone_size: few
v_call: TRBV11-1
cdr3_nt: TGTGCCAGCAGCTCCGGGACTAGCGGGACCGCCGGGAATGAGCAGTTCTTC
cdr3_aa: CASSSGTSGTAGNEQFF

j_call: TRBJ1-3
d_call: NA
clone_size: few
v_call: TRBV11-2
cdr3_nt: TGTGCCAGCAGCCGCACCAGGGGAGACACCATATATTTT
cdr3_aa: CASSRTRGDTIYF

j_call: TRBJ2-7
d_call: NA
clone_size: once
v_call: TRBV29-1
cdr3_nt: TGCAGCGGGGGGTACTCTTCCGAGCAGTACTTC
cdr3_aa: CSGGYSSEQYF

j_call: TRBJ2-5
d_call: NA
clone_size: NA
v_call: TRBV2
cdr3_nt: TGTGCCAGCAGTGCGGCAGTAACAACACAAGAGACCCAGTACTTC
cdr3_aa: CASSAAVTTQETQYF

j_call: TRBJ2-7
d_call: NA
clone_size: NA
v_call: TRBV5-6
cdr3_nt: TGTGCCAGCAGCAGATCCGGGGAGTACGAGCAGTACTTC
cdr3_aa: CASSRSGEYEQYF

j_call: TRBJ2-5
d_call: NA
clone_size: NA
v_call: TRBV28
cdr3_nt: TGTGCCAGCAGTTTTCTGGCCCAAATTGGGGGTTCCCAAGAGACCCAGTACTTC
cdr3_aa: CASSFLAQIGGSQETQYF

j_call: TRBJ2-1
d_call: TRBD2
clone_size: NA
v_call: TRBV6-6
cdr3_nt: TGTGCCAGCAGAATGCTAGCCCTAGCGGGAGGGAATGAGCAGTTCTTC
cdr3_aa: CASRMLALAGGNEQFF

j_call: TRBJ2-7
d_call: TRBD1
clone_size: once
v_call: TRBV27
cdr3_nt: TGTGCCAGCAGTCCCACCCCGGGACAGAACTACGAGCAGTACTTC
cdr3_aa: CASSPTPGQNYEQYF

j_call: TRBJ2-7
d_call: NA
clone_size: NA
v_call: TRBV19
cdr3_nt: TGTGCCAGTAGTACGGGGACGGCAACCTACGAGCAGTACTTC
cdr3_aa: CASSTGTATYEQYF

j_call: TRBJ2-4
d_call: TRBD1
clone_size: NA
v_call: TRBV2
cdr3_nt: TGTGCCAGCAGTGAATGGGACAGGGGAGCCAAAAACATTCAGTACTTC
cdr3_aa: CASSEWDRGAKNIQYF

j_call: TRBJ2-3
d_call: NA
clone_size: NA
v_call: TRBV6-5
cdr3_nt: TGTGCCAGTACGCCCGGGGGCACAGATACGCAGTATTTT
cdr3_aa: CASTPGGTDTQYF

j_call: TRBJ2-5
d_call: TRBD2
clone_size: NA
v_call: TRBV11-2
cdr3_nt: TGTGCCAGCAGCTTAGTTGCGGCGGGAGGGCCAGAGACCCAGTACTTC
cdr3_aa: CASSLVAAGGPETQYF

j_call: TRBJ2-7
d_call: NA
clone_size: NA
v_call: TRBV27
cdr3_nt: TGTGCCAGCAGTGACTACCTAGCAGGACGGTACGAGCAGTACTTT
cdr3_aa: CASSDYLAGRYEQYF

j_call: TRBJ2-5
d_call: NA
clone_size: NA
v_call: TRBV5-4
cdr3_nt: TGTGCCAGCGGATGGGGGATAGGGGCCGAGGAGACCCAGTACTTC
cdr3_aa: CASGWGIGAEETQYF

j_call: TRBJ1-2
d_call: TRBD1
clone_size: NA
v_call: TRBV7-9
cdr3_nt: TGTGCCAGCAGTTCTCGACAGGGGGCTCCTGCGGAAGGCTACACCTTC
cdr3_aa: CASSSRQGAPAEGYTF

j_call: TRBJ2-7
d_call: NA
clone_size: few
v_call: TRBV4-1
cdr3_nt: TGCGCCAGCAGCCAAGAGGTTCGAGACTCCAGGCAGTACTTC
cdr3_aa: CASSQEVRDSRQYF

j_call: TRBJ2-7
d_call: NA
clone_size: NA
v_call: TRBV18
cdr3_nt: TGTGCCAGCTCACCACCCCCGGTGCCAGGGACCTACGAGCAGTACTTC
cdr3_aa: CASSPPPVPGTYEQYF

j_call: TRBJ2-1
d_call: NA
clone_size: once
v_call: TRBV4-3
cdr3_nt: TGCGCCAGCAGCCAAGATCCAGCGGGCTCCTACAATGAGCAGTTCTTC
cdr3_aa: CASSQDPAGSYNEQFF

j_call: TRBJ2-7
d_call: TRBD1
clone_size: NA
v_call: TRBV2
cdr3_nt: TGTGCCAGCAGGGGGACAGGGTACTACGAGCAGTACTTC
cdr3_aa: CASRGTGYYEQYF

j_call: TRBJ1-2
d_call: TRBD1
clone_size: few
v_call: TRBV30
cdr3_nt: TGTGCCTGGAGTGTACTGTTGACAGGGAAAGGCTACACCTTC
cdr3_aa: CAWSVLLTGKGYTF